This T cell receptor beta chain emerged from a study of blood T cell repertoires in COVID-19. Only in-frame clones appear in the TCRdb table, and some are missing; sequencing was by immunoSEQ multiplex PCR. The repertoire holds around 130,000 clones, with around 88% as singletons. Germline CDR1 SGHTA, CDR2 FQGTGA. Trimming took 4 bases from V and 2 from J, leaving 4 bases between them. The CDR3 is made up of 12 amino acids. The chain couples TRBV7-3 to TRBJ2-3, with D unclear. Sequencing used peripheral blood. The source is a woman aged 45 to 65 who had recovered from COVID-19. In DNA form, the CDR3 reads TGTGCCAGCAGCTCATCCACAGATACGCAGTATTTT. It yields the protein CASSSSTDTQYF. The full variable domain, rest sourced from reference TRBV7-3 and TRBJ2-3, is GAGVSQTPSNKVTEKGKYVELRCDPISGHTALYWYRQSLGQGPEFLIYFQGTGAADDSGLPNDRFFAVRPEGSVSTLKIQRTERGDSAVYLCASSSSTDTQYFGPGTRLTVL.